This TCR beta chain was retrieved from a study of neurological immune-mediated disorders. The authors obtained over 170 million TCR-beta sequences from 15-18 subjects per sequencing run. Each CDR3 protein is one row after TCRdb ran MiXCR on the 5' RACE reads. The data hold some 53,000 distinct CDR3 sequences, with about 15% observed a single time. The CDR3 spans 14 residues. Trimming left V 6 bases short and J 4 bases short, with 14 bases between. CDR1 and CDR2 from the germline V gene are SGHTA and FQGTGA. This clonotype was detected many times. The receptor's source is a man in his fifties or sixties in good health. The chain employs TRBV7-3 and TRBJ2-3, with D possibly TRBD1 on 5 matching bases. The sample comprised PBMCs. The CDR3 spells CASSRQGDSDTQYF. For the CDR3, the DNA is TGTGCCAGCAGTCGCCAGGGTGATTCAGATACGCAGTATTTT.